Presented here are 27 T cell receptor beta chains from one specimen sequenced in a study of cytomegalovirus exposure and HLA in healthy donors. Researchers ran the PCR with 60 Vbeta and 13 Jbeta primers. Data came from immunoSEQ multiplex PCR; TCRdb stores just in-frame clones and leaves some out. The sample comprises about 110,000 clones, 74% of which are singletons, and about 2.6% rests with the top ten. The sequenced material came from PBMCs. The receptors shown here come from a man in his fifties in good health and CMV-seropositive.

The CDR3, as DNA: TGCGCCAGCAGCTTGATCAGGGGTGAGACCCAGTACTTC. It yields the protein CASSLIRGETQYF. This chain links TRBV5-1 with TRBJ2-5, with a weak D call TRBD1 (6 bases). Germline V gene sequence: CDR1 SGHRS, CDR2 YFSETQ. Trimming shortened V by 1 base and J by 5 bases, and 9 bases separated the two germline ends. The CDR3 extends over 13 amino acids.

The chain has TRBV15 and TRBJ2-5; the match to TRBD2 covers 9 bases. The ends lost 0 bases at V and 5 bases at J; junction bases unmatched: 10. The CDR3 contains 17 residues. The germline V gene encodes CDR1 LNHNV and CDR2 YYDKDF (reference sequence). CDR3 sequence reads: CATSRDIRTSARETQYF. For the CDR3, the DNA is TGTGCCACCAGCAGAGATATTAGGACTAGCGCTCGGGAGACCCAGTACTTC.

The rearrangement joins TRBV11-2 to TRBJ1-1; D gene unclear. With 2 bases removed from V and 1 base from J, the gap between germline ends came to 8 bases. Germline V gene sequence: CDR1 SGHAT, CDR2 FQNNGV. The CDR3 loop spans 14 amino acids. The CDR3: CASSLLWQNTEAFF. DNA of the CDR3: TGTGCCAGCAGCTTACTCTGGCAGAACACTGAAGCTTTCTTT.

CDR3 sequence: CAWSAAGDEQYF. The CDR3 DNA sequence: TGTGCCTGGAGTGCAGCGGGGGACGAGCAGTACTTC. The rearrangement uses TRBV30 and TRBJ2-7, with 8 bases matching TRBD2. There are 12 residues in the CDR3. Germline CDR1 and CDR2: GTSNPN and SVGIG (reference sequence). With 1 base clipped from V and 5 bases from J, the junction kept 1 base outside the gene matches. Based on the CDR3 plus reference TRBV30 and TRBJ2-7, the full variable domain is SQTIHQWPATLVQPVGSPLSLECTVEGTSNPNLYWYRQAAGRGLQLLFYSVGIGQISSEVPQNLSASRPQDRQFILSSKKLLLSDSGFYLCAWSAAGDEQYFGPGTRLTVT.

The chain combines TRBV5-1 with TRBJ2-1, with 10 positions matching TRBD2. Germline CDR1 is SGHRS and CDR2 is YFSETQ. Germline trimming cut 1 base from V and 6 bases from J; bases unmatched to any gene: 13. The CDR3 contains 18 residues. CDR3 amino acids: CASSLTSPRTSGSNEQFF. CDR3 in DNA: TGCGCCAGCAGCTTGACTTCCCCAAGGACTAGCGGCTCCAATGAGCAGTTCTTC.

The rearrangement uses TRBV19 and TRBJ2-6, with no clear D. Germline CDR1 is LNHDA and CDR2 is SQIVND (reference sequence). The CDR3 totals 14 residues. Trimming shortened V by 3 bases and J by 0 bases, and 3 bases separated the two germline ends. CDR3: CASSILSGANVLTF. DNA for the CDR3: TGTGCCAGTAGTATTCTCTCTGGGGCCAACGTCCTGACTTTC.

The chain employs TRBV11-2 and TRBJ1-1, with D perhaps matching TRBD1 (5 bases). Per germline, CDR1 SGHAT and CDR2 FQNNGV. The CDR3 consists of 17 residues. V was shortened by 5 bases and J by 5 bases, with 24 bases between the two germline ends. The CDR3 sequence: CASSLDSPQFLGTEAFF. The CDR3 nucleotides read TGTGCCAGCAGCCTCGACAGCCCCCAATTCCTAGGGACTGAAGCTTTCTTT.

The V call is TRBV7-6, the J call TRBJ2-1, with 10 positions matching TRBD2. The CDR3 sequence is 15 residues long. Germline-derived CDR1 and CDR2 are SGHVS and FNYEAQ. The junction had 6 bases not matched to a gene; V was cut back by 6 bases and J by 4 bases. The CDR3 here is CASRPSGGPYNEQFF. CDR3 nucleotide sequence: TGTGCCAGCAGACCTAGCGGGGGACCTTACAATGAGCAGTTCTTC. Looking up the rest from reference TRBV7-6 and TRBJ2-1 gives the full variable domain: GAGVSQSPRYKVTKRGQDVALRCDPISGHVSLYWYRQALGQGPEFLTYFNYEAQQDKSGLPNDRFSAERPEGSISTLTIQRTEQRDSAMYRCASRPSGGPYNEQFFGPGTRLTVL.

The chain links TRBV5-5 to TRBJ1-1; 11 bases are shared with TRBD1. In germline, CDR1 is SGHKS, CDR2 YYEKEE (reference sequence). This CDR3 has 13 amino acids. J was trimmed by 7 bases and V by 3 bases; bases with no gene match: 2. CDR3 sequence (DNA): TGTGCCAGCAGCTGGGGACAGGGGGGTGAAGCTTTCTTT. Protein: CASSWGQGGEAFF. The full variable domain, completed using reference TRBV5-5 and TRBJ1-1, is DAGVTQSPTHLIKTRGQQVTLRCSPISGHKSVSWYQQVLGQGPQFIFQYYEKEERGRGNFPDRFSARQFPNYSSELNVNALLLGDSALYLCASSWGQGGEAFFGQGTRLTVV.

J is TRBJ2-1 and V is TRBV9; the match to TRBD2 covers 15 bases. The CDR3 consists of 16 residues. Losses at the gene ends were 3 bases for V and 7 bases for J; bases not matched to a gene: 5. CDR1 is SGDLS, CDR2 YYNGEE, per germline. CDR3 sequence: CASSGTSGRARNEQFF. CDR3 nucleotides: TGTGCCAGCAGCGGGACTAGCGGGAGGGCAAGGAATGAGCAGTTCTTC.

The chain is built from TRBV5-6 and TRBJ2-3; 11 bases are shared with TRBD2. The CDR3 sequence is 15 residues long. CDR1 is SGHDT and CDR2 is YYEEEE in the germline V gene. After removal of 0 bases from V and 3 bases from J, the junction contained 0 bases not matched to a gene. The CDR3 sequence: CASSLGLAGTDTQYF. Here the CDR3 DNA reads TGTGCCAGCAGCTTGGGACTAGCGGGAACAGATACGCAGTATTTT.

The chain joins TRBV2 to TRBJ2-7; 9 bases line up with TRBD2. The ends lost 7 bases at V and 2 bases at J; junction bases unmatched: 6. The CDR3 length is 14 residues. Germline lookup yields CDR1 SNHLY and CDR2 FYNNEI. CDR3: CASTPGLAPYEQYF. For the CDR3, the DNA is TGTGCCAGCACCCCGGGACTAGCTCCCTACGAGCAGTACTTC. The complete variable domain, with remaining parts taken from reference TRBV2 and TRBJ2-7, reads EPEVTQTPSHQVTQMGQEVILRCVPISNHLYFYWYRQILGQKVEFLVSFYNNEISEKSEIFDDQFSVERPDGSNFTLKIRSTKLEDSAMYFCASTPGLAPYEQYFGPGTRLTVT.

The chain uses TRBV11-2 and TRBJ1-1; 8 bases are shared with TRBD1. The germline gives CDR1 SGHAT, CDR2 FQNNGV. Losses at the gene ends were 4 bases for V and 4 bases for J; bases not matched to a gene: 8. CDR3 size: 15 residues. This CDR3 reads CASSSYRGGFTEAFF. The CDR3 region has the DNA TGTGCCAGCAGCTCTTACAGGGGGGGGTTCACTGAAGCTTTCTTT.

The chain couples TRBV4-1 to TRBJ1-2; D might be TRBD1 (6 bases). Between the trimmed V and J ends, which lost 0 bases and 3 bases, there was a span of 11 bases. The germline V gene encodes CDR1 MGHRA and CDR2 YSYEKL. This CDR3 is 15 amino acids long. CDR3 sequence reads: CASSQEQGVYYGYTF. The CDR3 nucleotides read TGCGCCAGCAGCCAAGAACAGGGCGTCTACTATGGCTACACCTTC.

V usage is TRBV5-6 and J usage is TRBJ1-1; TRBD1 agrees at 7 bases. The CDR3 length is 15 residues. The V and J ends lost 6 bases and 5 bases, in that order; junction bases with no gene match: 13. Germline-derived CDR1 and CDR2 are SGHDT and YYEEEE. The CDR3 DNA is TGTGCCAGCACCACTCCCAGACAGGGTGAAACTGAAGCTTTCTTT. The encoded protein is CASTTPRQGETEAFF.

The chain is built from TRBV10-3 and TRBJ1-5; a weak D match, TRBD1 (5 bases). The V and J ends lost 3 bases and 2 bases respectively, with 8 bases between them. This CDR3 spans 14 amino acids. Germline assignment: CDR1 ENHRY and CDR2 SYGVKD. This CDR3 reads CAISEWGGNQPQHF. The CDR3 DNA is TGTGCCATCAGTGAATGGGGGGGCAATCAGCCCCAGCATTTT.

This clone has only a few counts. This chain uses TRBV9 with TRBJ2-1, with 11 bases fitting TRBD2. Germline lookup yields CDR1 SGDLS and CDR2 YYNGEE. The junction had 4 bases not matched to a gene; V was cut back by 4 bases and J by 4 bases. The CDR3 covers 15 residues. CDR3 coding DNA: TGTGCCAGCAGCTTCGGGACTAGCGGATACAATGAGCAGTTCTTC. This gives the protein CASSFGTSGYNEQFF.

The chain is built from TRBV7-9 and TRBJ2-5, with D maybe TRBD1 (6 bases). Germline V CDR1 and CDR2: SEHNR, FQNEAQ (reference sequence). Trimming removed 7 bases at V and 4 bases at J, with 22 bases between. This CDR3 spans 16 amino acids. Here the CDR3 reads CASIGPGTPRRETQYF. The CDR3 DNA is TGTGCCAGCATCGGACCCGGGACACCTAGAAGAGAGACCCAGTACTTC.

This clone was detected a few times. This chain joins TRBV7-9 and TRBJ1-2, with a possible D match to TRBD1 (5 bases). CDR1 and CDR2 from the germline V gene are SEHNR and FQNEAQ (reference sequence). Trimming shortened V by 4 bases and J by 1 base, and 7 bases separated the two germline ends. The CDR3 is 13 residues long. Here the CDR3 DNA reads TGTGCCAGCAGCTCCCAGGGTAACTATGGCTACACCTTC. Translation: CASSSQGNYGYTF.

This clone was counted once. The chain joins TRBV7-9 to TRBJ1-2, with 7 bases that match TRBD1. Germline values: CDR1 SEHNR, CDR2 FQNEAQ (reference sequence). V lost 7 bases and J lost 2; bases outside the gene matches: 4. The CDR3 length is 13 residues. CDR3 nucleotides: TGTGCCAGCAACCTGGACAGGAACTATGGCTACACCTTC. This translates into CASNLDRNYGYTF. Full variable domain (remainder filled in from reference TRBV7-9 and TRBJ1-2): DTGVSQNPRHKITKRGQNVTFRCDPISEHNRLYWYRQTLGQGPEFLTYFQNEAQLEKSRLLSDRFSAERPKGSFSTLEIQRTEQGDSAMYLCASNLDRNYGYTFGSGTRLTVV.

V and J are TRBV19 and TRBJ2-7; a possible D gene is TRBD1 (6 bases). Trimming removed 3 bases at V and 0 bases at J, with 9 bases between. CDR3 length equals 14 residues. Germline CDR1 reads LNHDA; CDR2 reads SQIVND (reference sequence). This CDR3 reads CASSIATGSYEQYF. The CDR3 DNA reads as TGTGCCAGTAGTATTGCGACAGGCTCCTACGAGCAGTACTTC. Filled out from reference TRBV19 and TRBJ2-7, the complete variable domain reads DGGITQSPKYLFRKEGQNVTLSCEQNLNHDAMYWYRQDPGQGLRLIYYSQIVNDFQKGDIAEGYSVSREKKESFPLTVTSAQKNPTAFYLCASSIATGSYEQYFGPGTRLTVT.

The rearrangement uses TRBV6-5 and TRBJ1-3, with no clear D. Germline V gives CDR1 MNHEY, CDR2 SVGAGI. This CDR3 has 12 amino acids. V lost 7 bases and J 0 bases, leaving 4 bases between the germline ends. The DNA of the CDR3 is TGTGCCAGCACATCCTCTGGAAACACCATATATTTT. Translating it yields CASTSSGNTIYF.

Details on this clone: The DNA is omitted, as the CDR3 cannot be located on it reliably, and the CDR3 follows TCRdb's listing. The rearrangement uses TRBV5-1 and TRBJ2-1; the table's D call of TRBD2 was not tested on the DNA. The CDR3 spans 20 amino acids, including both terminal residues. Germline loops: CDR1 SGHRS, CDR2 YFSETQ. The CDR3 spells CASSFGPGVAGGSSLNEQFF.

This chain connects TRBV11-2 to TRBJ1-2; D unresolved. The CDR3 covers 12 residues. V was cut by 4 bases and J by 5 bases, with 8 bases left in between. Germline V gene sequence: CDR1 SGHAT, CDR2 FQNNGV. CDR3 loop: CASSSGGYGYTF. As DNA, the CDR3 is TGTGCCAGCAGCTCAGGAGGGTATGGCTACACCTTC. Drawing the rest from reference TRBV11-2 and TRBJ1-2, the complete variable domain is EAGVAQSPRYKIIEKRQSVAFWCNPISGHATLYWYQQILGQGPKLLIQFQNNGVVDDSQLPKDRFSAERLKGVDSTLKIQPAKLEDSAVYLCASSSGGYGYTFGSGTRLTVV.

The chain employs TRBV5-1 and TRBJ2-1; TRBD2 aligns across 7 bases. The CDR3 runs to 15 residues. Germline V gene lookup returns CDR1 SGHRS and CDR2 YFSETQ. The J segment lost 10 bases and the V segment lost 4 bases, leaving 14 bases of the junction unmatched. Written as DNA, the CDR3 is TGCGCCAGCAGCATCGGGACTACGACGAAGGGAGAGCAGTTCTTC. Its protein product is CASSIGTTTKGEQFF.

The chain couples TRBV4-1 to TRBJ2-5; 9 bases agree with TRBD2. From germline, CDR1 is MGHRA and CDR2 YSYEKL. V lost 4 bases to trimming and J lost 3 bases; unmatched junction nucleotides: 6. The CDR3 totals 15 residues. This CDR3 reads CASSRGGASEETQYF. The CDR3 DNA reads TGCGCCAGCAGCCGCGGGGGGGCTTCTGAAGAGACCCAGTACTTC.

J is TRBJ2-4 and V is TRBV2; 9 bases are shared with TRBD1. The CDR3 contains 14 residues. The germline V gene encodes CDR1 SNHLY and CDR2 FYNNEI. The V and J ends lost 6 bases and 6 bases, in that order; junction bases with no gene match: 6. This CDR3 reads CASRFGTGRNIQYF. The DNA for the CDR3 is TGTGCCAGCAGGTTCGGGACAGGGAGAAACATTCAGTACTTC. The complete variable domain, with remaining parts taken from reference TRBV2 and TRBJ2-4, reads EPEVTQTPSHQVTQMGQEVILRCVPISNHLYFYWYRQILGQKVEFLVSFYNNEISEKSEIFDDQFSVERPDGSNFTLKIRSTKLEDSAMYFCASRFGTGRNIQYFGAGTRLSVL.